This TCR beta chain was recorded in a study of PD-1 blockade in mismatch repair-deficient tumors (dated by TCRdb to about 2017). A note on the overall study: Between September 2013 and September 2016, the trial enrolled around 89 consecutive patients with around twelve mismatch repair-deficient cancer types, every one of whom had been previously treated and was progressing. Deep sequencing of TCR CDR3 regions was used to track tumor-associated T cell clones in peripheral blood of patients responding to PD-1 blockade. Here is what the overall study found, with its caveats: Rapid expansion after pembrolizumab followed by contraction, generally before radiologic responses, was shown by tumor-resident clones, which were often undetectable in blood before treatment.

Including the terminal cysteine and phenylalanine, the CDR3 comprises 16 residues. Of all the DNA, just the CDR3 is kept, 48 bases in frame from base 1. CDR1 and CDR2 were assigned from the germline V gene as SGHAT and FQNNGV. Trimmed from V: 5 bases; trimmed from J: 5 bases; junction bases lacking a gene match: 10. To prepare the library, the immunoSEQ multiplex PCR assay was applied. TCRdb carries this immuneACCESS record with in-frame sequences only. Its versions omit some clonotypes, under half of them owing to an unresolved V gene in the studies checked, with the rest unexplained. In this sample the table shows just under 80,000 clones, more than 80% of which occur a single time. The ten most abundant clones make up less than 6.5% of the sample. Points on this clone: The antigen it recognizes is unknown. No much larger clone is present one base from it, and per-base qualities are unavailable.

Mismatch repair deficiency was established in every enrolled patient by polymerase chain reaction or immunohistochemistry. A few patients who responded to pembrolizumab therapy underwent TCR sequencing. The phase II trial prospectively evaluated PD-1 blockade with pembrolizumab in advanced mismatch repair-deficient cancers, independent of tissue of origin. Peripheral blood T cell samples were collected serially, before PD-1 blockade began and at several time points afterward. Blood sampling times were reported as weeks after the first pembrolizumab dose. The chain is encoded by TRBV11-2 joined to TRBJ2-5, with 11 bases in between that match TRBD2. This TCR was sampled from an adult with mismatch repair-deficient cancer. The sample in question was peripheral blood, obtained 44 weeks after starting pembrolizumab. The sequence in DNA is TGTGCCAGCAGCCCCGGAAATCTAGCGGGAGGCGAGACCCAGTACTTC. It is translated as CASSPGNLAGGETQYF.